This T cell receptor beta chain is drawn from a study of blood T cell repertoires in COVID-19. Whole-study context: Specimens from acute and convalescent COVID-19 originated in the United States, Italy and Spain.

In the authors' workflow: By means of reference gene primer amplification, nucleated cell counts were estimated. Only in-frame clones appear in the TCRdb table, and some are missing; sequencing was by immunoSEQ multiplex PCR. That table furnishes V, J and clone size, whereas the DNA furnished D and trimming. This sample yields roughly 150,000 clones, of which roughly 78% are seen a single time; around 20% belongs to the top ten. Per the germline V gene, CDR1 is KGHSH and CDR2 is LQKENI. Trimming cost V 3 bases and J 7 bases; bases outside gene matches: 20. This CDR3 spans 18 amino acids. The clonotype originates from a woman between 70 and 85 years old in a cohort exposed to, infected with or recovered from COVID-19 (not recorded which). The material sequenced was PBMCs or T cells enriched from blood (not recorded which). The chain combines TRBV18 with TRBJ2-7; TRBD2 matches 8 bases. The CDR3 bases are TGTGCCAGCTCACCTGTGGGGTCCTCCGGGACTAGAGTCTCGGAGCAGTACTTC. Amino acid sequence: CASSPVGSSGTRVSEQYF.